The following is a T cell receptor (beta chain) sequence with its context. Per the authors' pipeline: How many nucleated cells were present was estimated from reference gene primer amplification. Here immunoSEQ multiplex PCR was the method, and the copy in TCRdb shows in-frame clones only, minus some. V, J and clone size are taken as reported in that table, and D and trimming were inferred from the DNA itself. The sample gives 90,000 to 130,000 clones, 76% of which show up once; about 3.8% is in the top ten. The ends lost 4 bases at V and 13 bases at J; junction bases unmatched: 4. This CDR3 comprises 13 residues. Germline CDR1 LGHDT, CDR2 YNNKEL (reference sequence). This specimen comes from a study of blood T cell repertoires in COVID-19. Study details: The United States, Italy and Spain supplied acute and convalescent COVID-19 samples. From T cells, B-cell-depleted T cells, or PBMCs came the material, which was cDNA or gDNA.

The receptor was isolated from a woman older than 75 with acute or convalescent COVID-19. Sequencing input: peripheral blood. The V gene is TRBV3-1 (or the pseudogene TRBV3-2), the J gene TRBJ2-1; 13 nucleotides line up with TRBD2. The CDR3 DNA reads TGTGCCAGCAGCCCCGGGACTAGCGGGGACCAGTTCTTC. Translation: CASSPGTSGDQFF.